This T cell receptor (beta chain) was captured by sequencing in a study of T-cell memory formation after mild COVID-19. At the level of the study: The study found TCR clusters largely donor specific.

TCRdb ran MiXCR on the 5' RACE reads and lists one entry per CDR3 protein. The sample consists of around 340,000 distinct CDR3 sequences, 20% to 25% of them appearing once. Looked up from germline, CDR1 is MGHDK and CDR2 is SYGVNS. V lost 6 bases, J lost 1 base, and 10 bases stayed unmatched. The CDR3 runs 16 residues. The source is an adult woman who had mild COVID-19 (a few samples of this study predate the infection). Cell type and time point are not known. This chain connects TRBV25-1 to TRBJ2-3, with 7 positions matching TRBD2. Sequencing used PBMCs or a T cell subset sorted from them (not recorded which). The CDR3 protein is CASSPMWGGGTDTQYF. DNA for the CDR3: TGTGCCAGCAGCCCAATGTGGGGAGGGGGCACAGATACGCAGTATTTT.